This record covers a single T cell receptor beta chain. Its antigen is currently unknown. Germline V CDR1 and CDR2: LGHDT, YNNKEL (reference sequence). The V end lost 8 bases, the J end lost 3 bases, and 8 bases lay between the germline ends. The CDR3 runs to 12 residues. Findings of the study overall: The larger-cohort validation was restricted to a single TCR beta V-J rearrangement rather than whole repertoires. Greatest tumor Treg TCR overlap was with tumor naive CD4+ cells.

Each CDR3 protein is one row after TCRdb ran MiXCR on the 5' RACE reads. The sample includes about 5,900 distinct CDR3 sequences, under 75% of them seen just once. The source is a female donor with breast cancer. Sequencing was performed on memory CD4+ T cells sorted from a lymph node. Subset denoted: memory CD4+ T cells, CD4+CD45RO+CD25-. This chain uses TRBV3-1 with TRBJ1-5; D remains unclear. In DNA form, the CDR3 reads TGTGCCAGCGGGGTTTTCAATCAGCCCCAGCATTTT. It translates to CASGVFNQPQHF.